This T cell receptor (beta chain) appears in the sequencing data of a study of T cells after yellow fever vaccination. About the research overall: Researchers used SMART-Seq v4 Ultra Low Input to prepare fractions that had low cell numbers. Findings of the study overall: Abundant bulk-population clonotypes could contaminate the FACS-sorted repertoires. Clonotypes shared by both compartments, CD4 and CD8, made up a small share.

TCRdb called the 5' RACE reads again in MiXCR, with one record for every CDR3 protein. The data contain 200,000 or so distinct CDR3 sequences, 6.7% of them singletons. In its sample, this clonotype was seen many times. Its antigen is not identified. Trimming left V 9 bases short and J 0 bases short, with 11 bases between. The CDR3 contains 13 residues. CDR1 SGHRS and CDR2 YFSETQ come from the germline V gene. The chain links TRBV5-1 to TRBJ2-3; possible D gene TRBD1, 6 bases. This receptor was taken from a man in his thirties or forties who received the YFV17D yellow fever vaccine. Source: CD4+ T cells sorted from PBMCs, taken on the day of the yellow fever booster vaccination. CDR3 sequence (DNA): TGCGCCACCAAAAGGGGGAGCACAGATACGCAGTATTTT. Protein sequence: CATKRGSTDTQYF.